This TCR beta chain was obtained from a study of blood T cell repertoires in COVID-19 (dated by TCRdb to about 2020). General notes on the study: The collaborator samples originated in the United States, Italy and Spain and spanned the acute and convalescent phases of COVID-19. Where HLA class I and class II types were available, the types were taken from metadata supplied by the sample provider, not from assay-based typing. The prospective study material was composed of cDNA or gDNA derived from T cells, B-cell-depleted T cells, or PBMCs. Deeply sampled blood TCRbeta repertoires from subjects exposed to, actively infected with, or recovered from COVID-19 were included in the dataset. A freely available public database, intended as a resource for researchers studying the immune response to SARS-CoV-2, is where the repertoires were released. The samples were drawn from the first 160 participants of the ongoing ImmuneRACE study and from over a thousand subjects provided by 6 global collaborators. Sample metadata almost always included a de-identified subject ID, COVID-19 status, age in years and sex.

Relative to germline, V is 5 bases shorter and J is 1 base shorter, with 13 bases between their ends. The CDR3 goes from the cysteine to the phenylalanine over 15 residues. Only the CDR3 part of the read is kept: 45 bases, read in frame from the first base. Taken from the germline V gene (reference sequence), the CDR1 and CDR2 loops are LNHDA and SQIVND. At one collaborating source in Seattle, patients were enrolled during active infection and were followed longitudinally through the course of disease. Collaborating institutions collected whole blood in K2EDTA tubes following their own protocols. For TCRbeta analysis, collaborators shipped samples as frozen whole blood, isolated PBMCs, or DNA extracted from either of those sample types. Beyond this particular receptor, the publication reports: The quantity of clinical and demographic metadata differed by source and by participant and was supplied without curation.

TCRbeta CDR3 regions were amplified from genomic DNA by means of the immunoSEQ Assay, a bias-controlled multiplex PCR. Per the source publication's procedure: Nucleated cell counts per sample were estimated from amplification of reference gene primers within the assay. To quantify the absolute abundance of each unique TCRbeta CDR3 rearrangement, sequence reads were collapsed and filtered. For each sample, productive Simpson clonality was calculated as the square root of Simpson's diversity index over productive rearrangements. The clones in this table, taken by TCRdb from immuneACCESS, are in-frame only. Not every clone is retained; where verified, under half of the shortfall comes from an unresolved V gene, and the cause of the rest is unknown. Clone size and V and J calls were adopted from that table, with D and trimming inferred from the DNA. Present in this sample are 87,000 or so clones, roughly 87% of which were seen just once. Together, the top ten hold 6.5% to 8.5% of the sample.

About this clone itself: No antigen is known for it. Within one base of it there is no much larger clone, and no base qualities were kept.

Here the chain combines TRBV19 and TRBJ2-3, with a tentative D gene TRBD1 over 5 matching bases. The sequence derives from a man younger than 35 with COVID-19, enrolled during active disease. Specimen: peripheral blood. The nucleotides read TGTGCCAGTAGTGAGACAGCGCTGGGCACAGATACGCAGTATTTT. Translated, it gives CASSETALGTDTQYF.